These T cell receptor beta chains were read from a single sample in a study of blood T cell repertoires in COVID-19. Only in-frame clones appear in the TCRdb table, and some are missing; sequencing was by immunoSEQ multiplex PCR. The data show about 210,000 clones, 70% to 90% seen once. Input material: PBMCs or T cells enriched from blood (not recorded which). The source of these receptors is a man between 40 and 49 years old who had recovered from COVID-19. Both conserved end residues are part of each CDR3. The order of the fields is D gene, V gene, J gene, clone size, CDR3 protein, CDR3 DNA. The D gene is left open where the match is weak. Clone sizes are given selectively: once, few, many, or a class where the clone is expanded.

TRBD1	TRBV2	TRBJ1-2	NA	CASSVNRGHIDGYTF	TGTGCCAGCAGTGTCAACAGGGGGCATATTGATGGCTACACCTTC
NA	TRBV9	TRBJ2-7	NA	CASSDPAPGTPGREQYF	TGTGCCAGCAGCGACCCAGCCCCCGGGACCCCGGGGAGGGAGCAGTACTTC
NA	TRBV6-2/TRBV6-3	TRBJ1-1	NA	CASSSAGGNTEAFF	TGTGCCAGCAGTTCTGCGGGGGGGAACACTGAAGCTTTCTTT
NA	TRBV6-1	TRBJ1-5	NA	CASSDPREGQPQHF	TGTGCCAGCAGTGACCCCAGGGAGGGTCAGCCCCAGCATTTT
TRBD1	TRBV24-1	TRBJ2-1	NA	CATSEGRGLEQFF	TGTGCCACCAGTGAGGGCAGGGGGCTTGAGCAGTTCTTC
TRBD2	TRBV11-3	TRBJ2-7	few	CASSLGTGGEQYF	TGTGCCAGCAGCTTGGGCACGGGAGGGGAGCAGTACTTC
TRBD1	TRBV5-1	TRBJ1-2	NA	CASAPGTGLNYGYTF	TGCGCCAGCGCCCCCGGGACAGGACTTAACTATGGCTACACCTTC
TRBD1	TRBV19	TRBJ2-7	NA	CASSFAGQVSYEQYF	TGTGCCAGTAGTTTTGCGGGACAGGTCTCCTACGAGCAGTACTTC
NA	TRBV12-3/TRBV12-4	TRBJ1-4	NA	CASSWTLNEKLFF	TGTGCCAGCTCCTGGACACTAAATGAAAAACTGTTTTTT
NA	TRBV9	TRBJ2-1	NA	CASSLEERYSYNEQFF	TGTGCCAGCAGCCTAGAGGAGCGATACTCCTACAATGAGCAGTTCTTC
TRBD1	TRBV6-5	TRBJ1-6	NA	CASSSGGSDSPLHF	TGTGCCAGCAGTTCAGGGGGATCTGATTCACCCCTCCACTTT
NA	TRBV5-1	TRBJ1-4	NA	CASRGGGLATNEKLFF	TGCGCCAGCAGGGGAGGAGGCCTCGCAACTAATGAAAAACTGTTTTTT
TRBD1	TRBV5-5	TRBJ1-2	NA	CASSLGTGGYGYTF	TGTGCCAGCAGCTTGGGGACAGGGGGCTATGGCTACACCTTC
TRBD1	TRBV6-5	TRBJ1-2	once	CASTPGGTAYGYTF	TGTGCCAGCACCCCGGGGGGGACAGCTTATGGCTACACCTTC
TRBD1	TRBV7-9	TRBJ1-5	NA	CASSRGQQSLPQHF	TGTGCCAGCAGCCGGGGACAGCAAAGCCTGCCCCAGCATTTT
TRBD2	TRBV7-2	TRBJ2-7	NA	CASSQRFGLAPDEQYF	TGTGCCAGCAGCCAACGATTTGGACTAGCTCCCGACGAGCAGTACTTC
TRBD1	TRBV10-2	TRBJ1-2	NA	CASSSPGQGAYGYTF	TGCGCCAGCAGTTCTCCGGGACAGGGGGCTTATGGCTACACCTTC
NA	TRBV3-1/TRBV3-2	TRBJ1-2	NA	CASSPLASAHGYTF	TGTGCCAGCAGCCCCCTAGCGTCTGCCCATGGCTACACCTTC
NA	TRBV10-3	TRBJ1-2	NA	CAISQSTQSHGYTF	TGTGCCATCAGTCAGTCGACTCAGTCCCATGGCTACACCTTC
NA	TRBV19	TRBJ2-5	NA	CASSIGGAGAPRRTQYF	TGTGCCAGTAGTATAGGTGGGGCAGGGGCACCCCGACGGACCCAGTACTTC
TRBD1	TRBV20-1	TRBJ2-1	NA	CSASNGQGNNEQFF	TGCAGTGCTAGTAATGGACAGGGGAACAATGAGCAGTTCTTC
NA	TRBV2	TRBJ1-2	NA	CASSARGNYGYTF	TGTGCCAGCAGTGCAAGGGGAAACTATGGCTACACCTTC
TRBD1	TRBV7-8	TRBJ1-2	many	CASSQDRNYGYTF	TGTGCCAGCAGCCAGGACAGGAACTATGGCTACACCTTC